These 8 T cell receptor beta chains came from one sample sequenced in a study of cytomegalovirus exposure and HLA in healthy donors. The PCR had 60 Vbeta and 13 Jbeta primers. Sequencing used immunoSEQ multiplex PCR; TCRdb keeps in-frame clones, though not all of them. The sample yields more than 95,000 clones, 76% seen once. Sequences were obtained from PBMCs. Receptors were obtained from a man aged 35-49 years in good health and CMV-seropositive.

This chain links TRBV7-2 with TRBJ2-7; a weak D match, TRBD1 (6 bases). Trimming removed 3 bases at V and 5 bases at J, with 14 bases between. Germline-derived CDR1 and CDR2 are SGHTA and FQGNSA. This CDR3 is built from 14 residues. The CDR3 sequence is CASSFSRGSHEQYF. In DNA form, the CDR3 reads TGTGCCAGCAGCTTTTCTAGGGGGTCCCACGAGCAGTACTTC. The entire variable domain, with the rest obtained from reference TRBV7-2 and TRBJ2-7, is as follows: GAGVSQSPSNKVTEKGKDVELRCDPISGHTALYWYRQSLGQGLEFLIYFQGNSAPDKSGLPSDRFSAERTGGSVSTLTIQRTQQEDSAVYLCASSFSRGSHEQYFGPGTRLTVT.

CDR3 DNA: TGTGCCAGCAAGGGTCCGGGGGGTCAGCCCCAGCATTTT. It translates to CASKGPGGQPQHF. The gene calls are TRBV6-6 and TRBJ1-5; a possible D gene is TRBD1 (5 bases). Trimming shortened V by 7 bases and J by 6 bases, and 13 bases separated the two germline ends. The CDR3 totals 13 residues. Germline lookup yields CDR1 MNHNY and CDR2 SVGAGI (reference sequence).

This clone has more than one count but fewer than ten. This chain joins TRBV7-8 and TRBJ2-3; D remains ambiguous. Per the germline V gene, CDR1 is SGHVS and CDR2 is FQNEAQ. The CDR3 sequence is 14 residues long. V dropped 3 bases and J dropped 3 bases, with 10 bases sitting between them. The CDR3 nucleotides are TGTGCCAGCAGCTTTATTCTGAGGACAGATACGCAGTATTTT. Its protein product is CASSFILRTDTQYF.

The CDR3 DNA is TGTGCCAGCAGCCCCCGGACAGGGAGAAACACTGAAGCTTTCTTT. It yields the protein CASSPRTGRNTEAFF. The J gene is TRBJ1-1, the V gene TRBV9, with 8 bases lining up with TRBD1. Germline V gene lookup returns CDR1 SGDLS and CDR2 YYNGEE. V shed 4 bases, J shed 2 bases, and the junction held 7 bases outside the gene matches. The CDR3 has 15 residues.

V usage is TRBV7-3 and J usage is TRBJ2-2; D perhaps matches TRBD2 (5 bases). The CDR3 extends over 15 amino acids. Germline V gene sequence: CDR1 SGHTA, CDR2 FQGTGA. V shed 3 bases and J shed 0 bases, with 8 bases lying between them. The CDR3 reads CASSFRGANTGELFF. DNA for the CDR3: TGTGCCAGCAGCTTCCGGGGAGCGAACACCGGGGAGCTGTTTTTT.

This chain links TRBV5-8 with TRBJ1-6; a possible D gene is TRBD1 (6 bases). This CDR3 region has 14 residues. CDR1 is SGHTS, CDR2 YDEGEE, per germline. V shed 0 bases and J shed 18 bases, with 19 bases lying between them. The CDR3 region is CASSLGGGRRASHF. CDR3 DNA sequence: TGTGCCAGCAGCTTGGGAGGGGGACGCCGAGCCTCCCACTTT.

V and J are TRBV18 and TRBJ2-7; D remains ambiguous. Germline-derived CDR1 and CDR2 are KGHSH and LQKENI. The CDR3 is made up of 15 amino acids. V was shortened by 3 bases and J by 0 bases, with 12 bases between the two germline ends. The CDR3 sequence is CASSPRDTSSYEQYF. In nucleotides, the CDR3 is TGTGCCAGCTCACCTAGAGACACCAGCTCCTACGAGCAGTACTTC.

The chain is built from TRBV25-1 and TRBJ2-1; a weak D match, TRBD2 (6 bases). V shed 6 bases and J shed 12 bases, with 21 bases lying between them. This CDR3 is 14 amino acids long. Germline V gene lookup returns CDR1 MGHDK and CDR2 SYGVNS. The DNA of the CDR3 is TGTGCCAGCAGCCGAGGGGTCGGCCCGGAGGGGCAGTTCTTC. Protein product: CASSRGVGPEGQFF.